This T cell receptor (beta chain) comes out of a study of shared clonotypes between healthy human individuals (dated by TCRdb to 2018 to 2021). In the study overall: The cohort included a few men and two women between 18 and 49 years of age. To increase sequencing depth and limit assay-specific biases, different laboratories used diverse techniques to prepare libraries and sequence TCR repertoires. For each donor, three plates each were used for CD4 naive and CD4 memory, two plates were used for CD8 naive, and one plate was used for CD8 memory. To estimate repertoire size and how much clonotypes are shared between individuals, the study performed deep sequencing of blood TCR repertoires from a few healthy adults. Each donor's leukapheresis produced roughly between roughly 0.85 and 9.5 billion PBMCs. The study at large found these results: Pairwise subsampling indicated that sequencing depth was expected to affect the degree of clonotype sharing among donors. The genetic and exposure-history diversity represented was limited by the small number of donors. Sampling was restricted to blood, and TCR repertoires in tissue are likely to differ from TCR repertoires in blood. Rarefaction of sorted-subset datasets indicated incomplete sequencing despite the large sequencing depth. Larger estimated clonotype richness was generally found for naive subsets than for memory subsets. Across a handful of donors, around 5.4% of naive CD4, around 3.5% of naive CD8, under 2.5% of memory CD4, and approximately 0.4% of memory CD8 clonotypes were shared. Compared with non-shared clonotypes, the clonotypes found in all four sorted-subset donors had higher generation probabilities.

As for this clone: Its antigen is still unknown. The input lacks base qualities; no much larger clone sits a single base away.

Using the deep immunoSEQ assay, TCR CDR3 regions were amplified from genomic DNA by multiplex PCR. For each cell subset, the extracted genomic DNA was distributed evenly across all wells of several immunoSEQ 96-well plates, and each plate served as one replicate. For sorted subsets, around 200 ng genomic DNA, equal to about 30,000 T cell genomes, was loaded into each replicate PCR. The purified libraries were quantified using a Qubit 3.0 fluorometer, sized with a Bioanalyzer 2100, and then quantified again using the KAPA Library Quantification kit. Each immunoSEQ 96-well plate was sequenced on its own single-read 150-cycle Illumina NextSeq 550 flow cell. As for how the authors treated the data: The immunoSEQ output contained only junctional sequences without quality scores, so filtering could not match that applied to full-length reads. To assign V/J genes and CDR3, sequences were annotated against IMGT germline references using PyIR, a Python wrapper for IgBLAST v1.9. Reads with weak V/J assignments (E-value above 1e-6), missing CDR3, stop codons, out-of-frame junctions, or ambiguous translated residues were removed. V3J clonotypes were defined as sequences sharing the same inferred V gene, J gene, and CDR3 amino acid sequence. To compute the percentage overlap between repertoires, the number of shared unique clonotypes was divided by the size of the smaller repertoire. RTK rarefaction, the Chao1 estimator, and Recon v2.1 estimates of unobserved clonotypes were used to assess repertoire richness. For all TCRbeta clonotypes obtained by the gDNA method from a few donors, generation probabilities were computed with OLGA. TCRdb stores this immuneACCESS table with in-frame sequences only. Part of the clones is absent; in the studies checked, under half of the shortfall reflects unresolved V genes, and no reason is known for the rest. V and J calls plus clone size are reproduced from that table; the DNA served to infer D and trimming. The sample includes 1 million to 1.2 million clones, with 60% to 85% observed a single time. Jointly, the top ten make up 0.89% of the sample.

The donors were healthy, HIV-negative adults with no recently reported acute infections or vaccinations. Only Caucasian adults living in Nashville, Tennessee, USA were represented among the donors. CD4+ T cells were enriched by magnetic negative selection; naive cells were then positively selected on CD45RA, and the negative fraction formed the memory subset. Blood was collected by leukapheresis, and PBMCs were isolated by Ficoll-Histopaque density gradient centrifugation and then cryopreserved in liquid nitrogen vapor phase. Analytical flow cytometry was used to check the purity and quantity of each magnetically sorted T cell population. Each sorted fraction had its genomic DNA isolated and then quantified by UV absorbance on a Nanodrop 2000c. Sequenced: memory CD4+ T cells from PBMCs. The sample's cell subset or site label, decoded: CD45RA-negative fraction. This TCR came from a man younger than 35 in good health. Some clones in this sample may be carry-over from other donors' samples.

For the CDR3, the sequence is CASRAGGKTEAFF. The DNA is as follows: TGTGCCAGCAGGGCAGGGGGTAAGACTGAAGCTTTCTTT. The chain employs TRBV2 and TRBJ1-1; a stretch of 7 junction bases matches TRBD1. As encoded in the germline V gene, CDR1 is SNHLY while CDR2 is FYNNEI. The junction shows trimming of 6 bases on V and 5 bases on J, and the gene matches do not reach 6 bases of it. CDR3 length: 13 amino acids, cysteine to phenylalanine. Only the CDR3 portion is preserved as DNA: 39 bases, with reading frame beginning at the first base.